This entry lists 8 T cell receptor beta chains sequenced from one sample in a study of technical replicates of blood from several donors. Sequencing was performed with immunoSEQ multiplex PCR; in TCRdb, only in-frame clones are kept and a portion is missing. The sample yields more than 75,000 clones, nearly 96% seen once. The specimen was T cells isolated from PBMCs. The receptors were gathered from a human donor in good health.

The V gene is TRBV5-1, the J gene TRBJ2-1, with D unresolved. Germline V gene lookup returns CDR1 SGHRS and CDR2 YFSETQ. This CDR3 has 10 amino acids. Trimming removed 4 bases from V and 6 bases from J, with 2 bases in between. Here the CDR3 reads CASSLNEQFF. CDR3 DNA sequence: TGCGCCAGCAGCCTCAATGAGCAGTTCTTC.

V and J are TRBV7-9 and TRBJ1-5; a possible D gene is TRBD1 (6 bases). The CDR3 covers 15 residues. Between the trimmed V and J ends, which lost 3 bases and 3 bases, there was a span of 12 bases. CDR1 and CDR2 from the germline V gene are SEHNR and FQNEAQ (reference sequence). CDR3 sequence (DNA): TGTGCCAGCAGCTTGGATCAGGGGCACAATCAGCCCCAGCATTTT. This sequence encodes CASSLDQGHNQPQHF.

This clone was picked up one time. V gene TRBV27 combines with J gene TRBJ1-2; 7 bases agree with TRBD1. Unmatched junction bases numbered 10, after V lost 5 bases and J lost 4 bases. Germline V gene sequence: CDR1 MNHEY, CDR2 SMNVEV (reference sequence). CDR3 length: 15 residues. The CDR3 here is CASSPLRDSVYGYTF. DNA for the CDR3: TGTGCCAGCAGTCCGCTCCGGGACAGCGTCTATGGCTACACCTTC.

The chain couples TRBV7-2 to TRBJ1-5; possible D gene TRBD1, 5 bases. CDR3 length: 15 amino acids. Trimming left V 1 base short and J 2 bases short, with 9 bases between. From germline, CDR1 is SGHTA and CDR2 FQGNSA. The chain's CDR3 is CASSLGLGGNQPQHF. In DNA form, the CDR3 reads TGTGCCAGCAGCTTAGGATTAGGGGGCAATCAGCCCCAGCATTTT.

This sequence joins TRBV4-2 and TRBJ2-7; tentatively, D is TRBD1 (5 bases). Trimming took off 4 bases at V and 6 bases at J, with 19 bases between the two ends. The CDR3 has 15 amino acids. The germline V gene encodes CDR1 LGHNA and CDR2 YNFKEQ. Here the CDR3 reads CASSLGAELSGEQYF. In nucleotides, the CDR3 is TGTGCCAGCAGCCTTGGGGCGGAGCTATCCGGCGAGCAGTACTTC.

The genes are TRBV4-1 and TRBJ2-2, with 9 positions matching TRBD1. The junction had 9 bases not matched to a gene; V was cut back by 1 base and J by 6 bases. The germline V gene encodes CDR1 MGHRA and CDR2 YSYEKL. This CDR3 contains 17 residues. DNA for the CDR3: TGCGCCAGCAGCCAAGGTCCCCGGGACAGGGTCCCCGGGGAGCTGTTTTTT. This codes for CASSQGPRDRVPGELFF.

This chain connects TRBV1 to TRBJ2-3; TRBD2, as called in the table, went unchecked against the DNA. TRBV1 constitutes a pseudogene. CDR3 length equals 17 residues. The CDR3 is CTSSQGFRGNSTDTQYF. CDR3 sequence (DNA): TGCACCAGCAGCCAAGGGTTTCGCGGGAACAGCACAGATACGCAGTATTTT.

The rearrangement joins TRBV6-1 to TRBJ1-2; D is unresolved. V lost 7 bases, J lost 4 bases, and 10 bases lay in between. The CDR3 is 12 residues long. CDR1 is MNHNS and CDR2 is SASEGT in the germline V gene. The CDR3 spells CASTEGAYGYTF. The DNA of the CDR3 is TGTGCCAGCACGGAGGGTGCCTATGGCTACACCTTC.